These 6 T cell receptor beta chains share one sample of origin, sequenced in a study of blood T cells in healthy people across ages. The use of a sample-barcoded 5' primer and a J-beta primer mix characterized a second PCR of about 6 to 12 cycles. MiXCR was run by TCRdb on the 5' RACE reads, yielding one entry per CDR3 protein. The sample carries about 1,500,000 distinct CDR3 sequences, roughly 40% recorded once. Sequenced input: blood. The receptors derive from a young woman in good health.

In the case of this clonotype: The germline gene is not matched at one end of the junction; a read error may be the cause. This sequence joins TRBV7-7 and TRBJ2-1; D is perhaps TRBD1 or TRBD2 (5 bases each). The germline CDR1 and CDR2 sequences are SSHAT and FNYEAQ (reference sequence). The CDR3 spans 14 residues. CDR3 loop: CASSVAWGNNEQFF. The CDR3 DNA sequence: TGTGCCAGCAGCGTAGCTTGGGGGAACAATGAGCAGTTCTTC. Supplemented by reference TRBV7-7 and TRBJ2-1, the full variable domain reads GAGVSQSPRYKVTKRGQDVTLRCDPISSHATLYWYQQALGQGPEFLTYFNYEAQPDKSGLPSDRFSAERPEGSISTLTIQRTEQRDSAMYRCASSVAWGNNEQFFGPGTRLTVL.

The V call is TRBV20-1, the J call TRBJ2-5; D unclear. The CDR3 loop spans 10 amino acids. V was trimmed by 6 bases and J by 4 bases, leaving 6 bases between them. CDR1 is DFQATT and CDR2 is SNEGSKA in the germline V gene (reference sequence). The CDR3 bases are TGCAGTGCCGACCGAGAGACCCAGTACTTC. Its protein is CSADRETQYF.

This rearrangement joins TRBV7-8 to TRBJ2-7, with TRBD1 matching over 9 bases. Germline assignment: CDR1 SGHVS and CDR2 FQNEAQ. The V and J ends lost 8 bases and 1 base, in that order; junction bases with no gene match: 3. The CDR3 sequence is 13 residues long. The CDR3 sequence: CASEGTGSYEQYF. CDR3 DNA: TGTGCCAGCGAGGGGACAGGGTCCTACGAGCAGTACTTC.

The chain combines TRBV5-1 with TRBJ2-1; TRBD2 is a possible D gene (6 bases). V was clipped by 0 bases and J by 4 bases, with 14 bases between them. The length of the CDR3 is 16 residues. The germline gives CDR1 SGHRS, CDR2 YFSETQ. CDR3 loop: CASSLAGRGTYNEQFF. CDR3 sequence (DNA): TGCGCCAGCAGCTTGGCCGGGCGGGGAACATACAATGAGCAGTTCTTC.

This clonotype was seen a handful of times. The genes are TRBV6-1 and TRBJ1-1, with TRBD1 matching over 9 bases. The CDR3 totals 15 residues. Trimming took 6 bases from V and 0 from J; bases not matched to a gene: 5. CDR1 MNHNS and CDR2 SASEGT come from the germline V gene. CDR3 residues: CASSRQGEMNTEAFF. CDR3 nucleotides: TGTGCCAGCAGCCGACAGGGGGAAATGAACACTGAAGCTTTCTTT.

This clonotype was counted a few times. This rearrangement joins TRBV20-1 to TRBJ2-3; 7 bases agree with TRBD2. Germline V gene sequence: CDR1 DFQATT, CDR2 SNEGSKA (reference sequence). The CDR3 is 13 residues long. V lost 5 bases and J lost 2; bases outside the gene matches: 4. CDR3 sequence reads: CSAAAGPTDTQYF. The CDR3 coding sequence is TGCAGTGCTGCAGCGGGGCCCACAGATACGCAGTATTTT.